This is a list of T cell receptor beta chains from one sample in a study of CD8 T cells in ankylosing spondylitis. Each CDR3 protein is one row after TCRdb ran MiXCR on the 5' RACE reads. The data contain 350,000 or so distinct CDR3 sequences, 8% of them singletons. Material for sequencing was blood, either unsorted or a sorted T cell fraction (not recorded which). These receptors were taken from a male donor with ankylosing spondylitis. CDR3s include the opening cysteine and the closing phenylalanine or tryptophan. Each record gives: clone size, J gene, V gene, D gene, CDR3 DNA, CDR3 protein. A D gene is named only where the DNA matches it firmly. Clone size, where shown, is once, few, many, or a class for clones that have expanded.

few,TRBJ2-2,TRBV6-2/TRBV6-3,TRBD1,TGTGCCAGCATTGAGGACAGGGTGGACACCGGGGAGCTGTTTTTT,CASIEDRVDTGELFF
.,TRBJ2-7,TRBV27,TRBD2,TGTGCCAGCAGGGCTAAGACTAGCGGGAGAATATACGAGCAGTACTTC,CASRAKTSGRIYEQYF
.,TRBJ2-1,TRBV12-3/TRBV12-4,TRBD2,TGTGCCAGCAGTTTAGGCCCATCTCGTAGCGGGAGTTCCTACAATGAGCAGTTCTTC,CASSLGPSRSGSSYNEQFF
.,TRBJ2-7,TRBV12-3/TRBV12-4,.,TGTGCCAGCAGTTTAGCGTTGGTCGCCTCCTACGAGCAGTACTTC,CASSLALVASYEQYF
.,TRBJ2-4,TRBV9,.,TGTGGCAGCAGCAGGCGACCCGAAACCAAAAACATTCAGTACTTC,CGSSRRPETKNIQYF
.,TRBJ2-1,TRBV5-1,.,TGCGCCAGCAGCTTCGGGGGCGCCTACAATGAGCAGTTCTTC,CASSFGGAYNEQFF
many,TRBJ2-3,TRBV20-1,.,TGCAGTGCTTCGATGGTGGGGCTGAGCACAGATACGCAGTATTTT,CSASMVGLSTDTQYF
.,TRBJ2-3,TRBV5-1,TRBD2,TGCGCCAGCAGCTTGGTTAGCGGGCTGTTAGATACGCAGTATTTT,CASSLVSGLLDTQYF
few,TRBJ2-1,TRBV7-3,TRBD2,TGTGCCAGCAGCTTGGGACTAGGCGACAATGAGCAGTTCTTC,CASSLGLGDNEQFF
.,TRBJ2-1,TRBV20-1,.,TGCAGTGCTATTGGTGGGAATGAGCAGTTCTTC,CSAIGGNEQFF
.,TRBJ1-5,TRBV19,.,TGTGCCTGCGGGCCGCCGCCGAATCAGCCCCAGCATTTT,CACGPPPNQPQHF
few,TRBJ1-5,TRBV29-1,TRBD1,TGCAGCGTAGGGACAGGGAGGTATAGCAATCAGCCCCAGCATTTT,CSVGTGRYSNQPQHF
few,TRBJ2-1,TRBV5-1,.,TGCGCCAGCAGCGCCCCAACCTCGAGCTCCTACAATGAGCAGTTCTTC,CASSAPTSSSYNEQFF
few,TRBJ2-1,TRBV4-1,.,TGCGCCAGCAGCCCGCCGAGGGGGCGGGAGAGGATCAGCAATGAGCAGTTCTTC,CASSPPRGRERISNEQFF
few,TRBJ2-7,TRBV29-1,.,TGCAGCGCGCGACATTCCGGTACCTACGAGCAGTACTTC,CSARHSGTYEQYF
.,TRBJ2-7,TRBV4-1,.,TGCGCCAGCAGCCAAGGGGCCCCCTACGAGCAGTACTTC,CASSQGAPYEQYF
many,TRBJ2-1,TRBV21-1,.,TGTGCCAGCAGCACTGAGACTAGCGGAGAGCCCTACAATGAGCAGTTCTTC,CASSTETSGEPYNEQFF